The clone carrying this TCR beta chain has a handful of counts. The germline V and J ends were trimmed by 5 bases and 1 base, with 15 bases remaining between them. CDR3 length: 17 amino acids. Per the germline V gene, CDR1 is SGHVS and CDR2 is FQNEAQ. TCRdb processed the RT-PCR reads anew with MiXCR; each CDR3 protein has one entry. The data show about 200,000 distinct CDR3 sequences, 38% seen once. This sample is part of a study of patients and donors after allogeneic stem cell transplantation. The receptor was derived from a human donor who was either an allogeneic HSCT recipient or a stem cell or donor lymphocyte infusion donor (not recorded which). It is not recorded whose cells these are; they may come from a transplant donor. The sequenced sample was blood, either unsorted or a sorted T cell fraction (not recorded which). V and J are TRBV7-8 and TRBJ1-6; a possible D gene is TRBD1 (6 bases). In DNA form, the CDR3 reads TGTGCCAGCAGCCATTACAGGGTTCGGTCCTATAATTCACCCCTCCACTTT. It translates to CASSHYRVRSYNSPLHF.